This entry lists 19 T cell receptor beta chains sequenced from one sample in a study of blood T cells in healthy people across ages (dated by TCRdb to between 2014 and 2016). The receptor library was made with 5' RACE. Sequenced on an Illumina HiSeq 2500. A second roughly 6 to 12 cycle PCR used a sample-barcoded 5' primer and a J-beta primer mix. The public reads were reanalyzed by TCRdb: fastp trimming at Q25, MiXCR alignment, in-frame beta chains only. Each CDR3 protein appears once, grouped with its most common genes and DNA. A total of 800,000 to 950,000 distinct CDR3 sequences appear in this sample, roughly 29% of them only once. The top ten hold around 9.6% of the sample. The sample also formed part of further work on T cells of mothers and their children.

The specimen sequenced was blood. These receptors were obtained from a woman in her thirties or forties in good health.

This clonotype has just a few counts. In DNA form, the CDR3 reads TGTGCCAGCAGCTTAGGTAGCCTAGCGGGGGCCCAAGAGACCCAGTACTTC. It is translated as CASSLGSLAGAQETQYF. The chain is built from TRBV7-9 and TRBJ2-7; 10 bases line up with TRBD2. Near its end, the DNA agrees better with TRBJ2-5, so the J call may be wrong. The CDR3 length is 17 residues. Germline CDR1 SEHNR, CDR2 FQNEAQ (reference sequence).

This clonotype was seen ten or more times. The chain recombines TRBV7-6 with TRBJ2-5, with a tentative D call TRBD1 (7 bases). The CDR3 spans 17 residues. Per germline, CDR1 SGHVS and CDR2 FNYEAQ. Trimming removed 4 bases from V and 2 bases from J, with 20 bases in between. DNA for the CDR3: TGTGCCAGCAGCTCGTTTGCAGGGGGGCCATGGCAAGAGACCCAGTACTTC. Encoded protein: CASSSFAGGPWQETQYF.

This clonotype was recorded many times. The V call is TRBV4-2, the J call TRBJ2-2; maybe TRBD2 (6 bases). CDR1 is LGHNA and CDR2 is YNFKEQ in the germline V gene. V lost 1 base to trimming and J lost 3 bases, with 6 bases between them. This CDR3 has 14 residues. CDR3 coding DNA: TGTGCCAGCAGCCAAGTAGCGGACACCGGGGAGCTGTTTTTT. Its translation is CASSQVADTGELFF.

Worth noting for this clonotype: At one end, the junction sequence differs from germline, possibly due to a read error. The chain is built from TRBV7-3 and TRBJ2-6, with D maybe TRBD1 (6 bases). The germline V gene has CDR1 SGHTA and CDR2 FQGTGA. This CDR3 is 17 amino acids long. CDR3 DNA: TGTGCCAGCAGCCAAAAGGGGGAGTCCTCTGGGGCCAACGTCCGGACTTTC. Translation gives CASSQKGESSGANVRTF.

The chain employs TRBV20-1 and TRBJ1-5; TRBD1 aligns across 7 bases. Germline CDR1 DFQATT, CDR2 SNEGSKA (reference sequence). J gave up 3 bases and V 4 bases, and 3 bases lay outside the gene matches. The CDR3 spans 13 residues. The DNA for the CDR3 is TGCAGTGCTAAGGGACAGTCCAATCAGCCCCAGCATTTT. The encoded protein is CSAKGQSNQPQHF.

This clonotype was counted between two and nine times. The gene calls are TRBV20-1 and TRBJ1-2; D possibly corresponds to TRBD1 (5 bases). Germline loops: CDR1 DFQATT, CDR2 SNEGSKA (reference sequence). The length of the CDR3 is 12 residues. V was shortened by 6 bases and J by 8 bases, with 16 bases between the two germline ends. CDR3 region: CSAPGGGGGYTF. Written as DNA, the CDR3 is TGCAGTGCGCCTGGGGGGGGTGGAGGCTACACCTTC.

This clonotype was picked up many times. The V call is TRBV4-3, the J call TRBJ2-5; D remains unclear. Germline values: CDR1 LGHNA, CDR2 YSLEER. CDR3 length equals 12 residues. V was shortened by 4 bases and J by 5 bases, with 8 bases between the two germline ends. The CDR3 sequence: CASSRKGETQYF. The CDR3 DNA sequence: TGCGCCAGCAGCCGTAAAGGGGAGACCCAGTACTTC.

This clonotype was found many times. The V call is TRBV4-1, the J call TRBJ2-1, with 10 bases fitting TRBD1. The CDR3 spans 16 residues. Germline loops: CDR1 MGHRA, CDR2 YSYEKL. The J segment lost 0 bases and the V segment lost 6 bases, leaving 5 bases of the junction unmatched. CDR3 DNA sequence: TGCGCCAGCAGTCGACAGGGGGCGAGCTCCTACAATGAGCAGTTCTTC. As protein: CASSRQGASSYNEQFF.

The chain carries TRBV4-1 and TRBJ2-7; possible D gene TRBD1, 5 bases. Germline CDR1 and CDR2: MGHRA and YSYEKL. This CDR3 is built from 15 residues. Trimming removed 1 base at V and 2 bases at J, with 12 bases between. The CDR3 DNA reads TGCGCCAGCAGCCAAGTTTGGACAAGGACCTACGAGCAGTACTTC. Translation: CASSQVWTRTYEQYF.

This clonotype was observed a few times. V usage is TRBV2 and J usage is TRBJ1-5; D not certain. CDR3 length: 13 residues. Trimming removed 4 bases from V and 2 bases from J, with 6 bases in between. Germline CDR1 SNHLY, CDR2 FYNNEI. The CDR3 protein is CASSVWGNQPQHF. Written as DNA, the CDR3 is TGTGCCAGCAGTGTATGGGGCAATCAGCCCCAGCATTTT.

This clonotype was seen many times. The junction does not match germline at one end; this may be a read error. The V call is TRBV5-1, the J call TRBJ2-3; 8 bases match TRBD1. The CDR3 covers 15 residues. Germline lookup yields CDR1 SGHRS and CDR2 YFSETQ. The CDR3 DNA is TGTGCCAGCAGCCCCGACAGGGGCCGCACAGATACGCAGTATTTT. Its protein product is CASSPDRGRTDTQYF.

The rearrangement joins TRBV7-3 to TRBJ1-1; D perhaps matches TRBD1 (5 bases). Germline V CDR1 and CDR2: SGHTA, FQGTGA. The V end lost 5 bases, the J end lost 1 base, and 14 bases lay between the germline ends. CDR3 size: 15 residues. The CDR3 reads CASSRQPGANTEAFF. In DNA form, the CDR3 reads TGTGCCAGCAGCAGACAGCCCGGGGCGAACACTGAAGCTTTCTTT.

This clonotype was detected only a few times. The rearrangement uses TRBV20-1 and TRBJ2-3; D is perhaps TRBD2 (5 bases). CDR3 length: 14 amino acids. Germline-derived CDR1 and CDR2 are DFQATT and SNEGSKA (reference sequence). V was cut by 3 bases and J by 0 bases, with 10 bases left in between. The CDR3 region has the DNA TGCAGTGCTAGCTATCGGGGAAGCACAGATACGCAGTATTTT. Translated: CSASYRGSTDTQYF.

This clonotype was seen only a few times. The chain couples TRBV10-3 to TRBJ1-2; 7 bases align to TRBD1. Per the germline V gene, CDR1 is ENHRY and CDR2 is SYGVKD. The CDR3 is made up of 17 amino acids. V shed 0 bases and J 5 bases; nucleotides not matched to a gene: 12. CDR3 bases: TGTGCCATCAGTGAGTCCGAGGGCCTACAGGGGTCATATGGCTACACCTTC. This sequence encodes CAISESEGLQGSYGYTF.

Comments on this clonotype: A single base separates this from a much larger clone, so it may be a read error. The rearrangement links TRBV5-1 to TRBJ2-3; D gene ambiguous. Germline V CDR1 and CDR2: SGHRS, YFSETQ. The CDR3 covers 15 residues. The V and J ends lost 0 bases and 2 bases respectively, with 10 bases between them. The CDR3 reads CASSLAEYNTDTQYF. CDR3 sequence (DNA): TGCGCCAGCAGCTTGGCGGAGTATAACACAGATACGCAGTATTTT. The variable domain in full, with the rest retrieved from reference TRBV5-1 and TRBJ2-3, is KAGVTQTPRYLIKTRGQQVTLSCSPISGHRSVSWYQQTPGQGLQFLFEYFSETQRNKGNFPGRFSGRQFSNSRSEMNVSTLELGDSALYLCASSLAEYNTDTQYFGPGTRLTVL.

The V gene is TRBV20-1, the J gene TRBJ1-5; TRBD1 matches at 12 bases. From germline, CDR1 is DFQATT and CDR2 SNEGSKA (reference sequence). The junction had 8 bases not matched to a gene; V was cut back by 5 bases and J by 6 bases. This CDR3 comprises 15 residues. The CDR3 sequence is CSARLGQGASQPQHF. The CDR3 coding sequence is TGCAGTGCTCGCTTGGGACAGGGGGCGAGTCAGCCCCAGCATTTT.

In the case of this clonotype: Mismatch with germline at one junction end may stem from a read error. J is TRBJ2-5 and V is TRBV7-2, with a possible D match to TRBD2 (6 bases). The CDR3 has 14 amino acids. From germline, CDR1 is SGHTA and CDR2 FQGNSA. The CDR3 protein is CASSLGGLGEAQYF. The CDR3 DNA reads as TGCGCCAGCAGCTTAGGAGGGTTGGGGGAGGCCCAGTACTTC.

In its sample, this clonotype was seen many times. V is TRBV28 and J is TRBJ2-7; 9 bases agree with TRBD1. The CDR3 is made up of 14 amino acids. From germline, CDR1 is MDHEN and CDR2 SYDVKM. V was clipped by 1 base and J by 5 bases; unmatched bases: 3. The CDR3 DNA reads TGTGCCAGCAGTTTATCCGGGACAGGGAACGAGCAGTACTTC. Encoded protein: CASSLSGTGNEQYF. Full variable domain (remainder filled in from reference TRBV28 and TRBJ2-7): DVKVTQSSRYLVKRTGEKVFLECVQDMDHENMFWYRQDPGLGLRLIYFSYDVKMKEKGDIPEGYSVSREKKERFSLILESASTNQTSMYLCASSLSGTGNEQYFGPGTRLTVT.

At least ten counts were recorded for this clonotype. This chain links TRBV7-9 with TRBJ2-1; no firm D call. The length of the CDR3 is 13 residues. CDR1 is SEHNR, CDR2 FQNEAQ, per germline (reference sequence). V lost 0 bases and J 7 bases, leaving 7 bases between the germline ends. CDR3 sequence: CASSLALRNEQFF. The DNA of the CDR3 is TGTGCCAGCAGCTTAGCCCTGAGGAATGAGCAGTTCTTC.